These 4 T cell receptor beta chains came from one sample sequenced in a study of cytomegalovirus exposure and HLA in healthy donors. The table came from immunoSEQ multiplex PCR; TCRdb's copy has only in-frame clones and leaves some out. This table has roughly 220,000 clones, roughly 83% appearing once. The sequenced sample consisted of PBMCs. The receptors here all came from a woman aged 30 to 39 in good health and CMV-seropositive.

The CDR3 here is CAWSVGGRAGNEQFF. The CDR3 DNA reads TGTGCCTGGAGTGTTGGCGGGAGGGCGGGGAATGAGCAGTTCTTC. The chain joins TRBV30 to TRBJ2-1, with 9 bases fitting TRBD2. The V segment lost 0 bases and the J segment 7 bases; nucleotides outside the gene matches: 7. The germline gives CDR1 GTSNPN, CDR2 SVGIG (reference sequence). The CDR3 is 15 amino acids.

This chain links TRBV2 with TRBJ2-5; 10 bases line up with TRBD2. The CDR3 runs 17 residues. V was pared by 7 bases and J by 5 bases, with 16 bases of the junction left unmatched. Per the germline V gene, CDR1 is SNHLY and CDR2 is FYNNEI. CDR3 nucleotide sequence: TGTGCCAGCAACGCAGGATGGGCTAGCGGGAGTCACGAGACCCAGTACTTC. It is translated as CASNAGWASGSHETQYF.

The chain is built from TRBV29-1 and TRBJ1-1; unclear D gene. Germline V CDR1 and CDR2: SQVTM, ANQGSEA. The CDR3 has 12 residues. Trimming stripped 7 bases from V and 1 base from J, with 10 bases between. This CDR3 reads CSDGGKNTEAFF. CDR3 DNA sequence: TGCAGCGACGGCGGGAAGAACACTGAAGCTTTCTTT.

The V and J genes are TRBV5-1 and TRBJ2-3, with D unresolved. V gave up 4 bases and J gave up 0 bases, with 6 bases separating them. The CDR3 has 13 amino acids. Germline V gene sequence: CDR1 SGHRS, CDR2 YFSETQ. CDR3 residues: CASSLQSTDTQYF. The CDR3, as DNA: TGCGCCAGCAGCCTACAGAGCACAGATACGCAGTATTTT.